These 18 T cell receptor beta chains were all obtained from the same sample, sequenced in a study of T cell responses to AZD1222 COVID-19 vaccine. Assay used: immunoSEQ multiplex PCR; TCRdb lists only in-frame clones, some missing. Of about 120,000 clones listed, under 90% are singletons. The sequencing used peripheral blood, collected on day 0 of AZD1222 vaccination. Every receptor here comes from an adult in good health.

V is TRBV6-5 and J is TRBJ1-6; 7 bases are a match to TRBD1. This CDR3 is 14 amino acids long. Per germline, CDR1 MNHEY and CDR2 SVGAGI. With V trimmed by 4 bases and J by 7 bases, 4 bases remained unmatched. The CDR3 loop is CASSLAGGNSPLHF. The CDR3 DNA reads TGTGCCAGCAGTTTGGCAGGGGGAAATTCACCCCTCCACTTT.

In this sample, this clone turned up a few times. V is TRBV6-5 and J is TRBJ1-5; D remains ambiguous. The V end lost 0 bases, the J end lost 7 bases, and 16 bases lay between the germline ends. Germline CDR1 MNHEY, CDR2 SVGAGI. The CDR3 is 16 amino acids. CDR3 protein: CASSYSWAGTGQPQHF. CDR3 nucleotides: TGTGCCAGCAGTTACTCGTGGGCGGGTACTGGGCAGCCCCAGCATTTT.

The chain employs TRBV3-1 (or the pseudogene TRBV3-2) and TRBJ2-2; D unclear. V was trimmed by 0 bases and J by 0 bases, leaving 11 bases between them. The germline CDR1 and CDR2 sequences are LGHDT and YNNKEL (reference sequence). The CDR3 is 17 residues long. CDR3 sequence reads: CASSQDRFNSNTGELFF. The CDR3 DNA follows: TGTGCCAGCAGCCAAGATCGATTCAACTCGAACACCGGGGAGCTGTTTTTT.

The genes are TRBV5-6 and TRBJ1-2, with TRBD1 identical over 10 bases. CDR3 length equals 17 residues. CDR1 and CDR2 (germline): SGHDT, YYEEEE. Germline trimming cut 1 base from V and 4 bases from J; bases unmatched to any gene: 10. The CDR3 DNA follows: TGTGCCAGCAGCTTGTCCCCCGGGACAGGGGCCCGCTATGGCTACACCTTC. Its protein is CASSLSPGTGARYGYTF. The full variable domain, in which reference TRBV5-6 and TRBJ1-2 provide the parts outside the CDR3, is DAGVTQSPTHLIKTRGQQVTLRCSPKSGHDTVSWYQQALGQGPQFIFQYYEEEERQRGNFPDRFSGHQFPNYSSELNVNALLLGDSALYLCASSLSPGTGARYGYTFGSGTRLTVV.

This chain links TRBV7-9 with TRBJ2-3; the match to TRBD2 covers 7 bases. The CDR3 spans 16 residues. V shed 2 bases and J 5 bases; nucleotides not matched to a gene: 10. Per germline, CDR1 SEHNR and CDR2 FQNEAQ (reference sequence). Written as DNA, the CDR3 is TGTGCCAGCAGCTTAAGAGCGGGGCAAAGGGGAGATACGCAGTATTTT. Its translation: CASSLRAGQRGDTQYF.

CDR3 sequence reads: CASRGTSYEQYF. The CDR3 DNA reads as TGTGCCAGCAGAGGGACCTCCTACGAGCAGTACTTC. The chain combines TRBV6-5 with TRBJ2-7, with D perhaps assigned TRBD1 or TRBD2 (5 bases each). The CDR3 covers 12 residues. Germline V CDR1 and CDR2: MNHEY, SVGAGI. Trimming removed 6 bases from V and 0 bases from J, with 6 bases in between.

The genes are TRBV3-1 (or the pseudogene TRBV3-2) and TRBJ2-2; a weak D match, TRBD2 (7 bases). Germline CDR1 and CDR2: LGHDT and YNNKEL (reference sequence). The CDR3 sequence is 15 residues long. V lost 4 bases and J lost 5, with 14 bases in between. CDR3: CASSRAAGQTGELFF. In DNA, the CDR3 is TGTGCCAGCAGCCGCGCAGCGGGACAAACCGGGGAGCTGTTTTTT.

CDR3 sequence reads: CAIRPTGGEGYTF. As DNA, the CDR3 is TGTGCCATCAGGCCAACAGGGGGCGAAGGCTACACCTTC. The chain combines TRBV10-3 with TRBJ1-2, with 9 bases aligning to TRBD1. The CDR3 runs 13 residues. CDR1 and CDR2 (germline): ENHRY, SYGVKD. Germline trimming cut 6 bases from V and 8 bases from J; bases unmatched to any gene: 7.

This clone occurred once. The chain couples TRBV19 to TRBJ1-1; D gene uncertain. The V end was cut by 8 bases, the J end by 11 bases, with 15 bases between. This CDR3 spans 11 amino acids. Germline assignment: CDR1 LNHDA and CDR2 SQIVND (reference sequence). The CDR3 loop is CASSYSVSAFF. The DNA for the CDR3 is TGTGCCAGTTCCTACAGCGTGTCTGCTTTCTTT. Full variable domain (outside the CDR3, taken from reference TRBV19 and TRBJ1-1): DGGITQSPKYLFRKEGQNVTLSCEQNLNHDAMYWYRQDPGQGLRLIYYSQIVNDFQKGDIAEGYSVSREKKESFPLTVTSAQKNPTAFYLCASSYSVSAFFGQGTRLTVV.

The J gene is TRBJ1-2, the V gene TRBV7-9; D is ambiguous. This CDR3 region has 13 residues. V was trimmed by 3 bases and J by 0 bases, leaving 5 bases between them. Germline CDR1 SEHNR, CDR2 FQNEAQ (reference sequence). CDR3 nucleotide sequence: TGTGCCAGCAGCTTGGCAGCTAACTATGGCTACACCTTC. Encoded protein: CASSLAANYGYTF.

The chain carries TRBV19 and TRBJ1-1; TRBD1 matches at 10 bases. Germline V gene data show CDR1 as LNHDA and CDR2 as SQIVND (reference sequence). CDR3 size: 16 residues. V dropped 1 base and J dropped 8; count of bases not matched to a gene: 10. The CDR3 sequence: CASSIGNPGQGTEAFF. The CDR3 region has the DNA TGTGCCAGTAGTATAGGGAATCCGGGACAGGGGACGGAAGCTTTCTTT. Variable domain in full (rest from reference TRBV19 and TRBJ1-1): DGGITQSPKYLFRKEGQNVTLSCEQNLNHDAMYWYRQDPGQGLRLIYYSQIVNDFQKGDIAEGYSVSREKKESFPLTVTSAQKNPTAFYLCASSIGNPGQGTEAFFGQGTRLTVV.

The chain joins TRBV6-5 to TRBJ2-3; D is uncertain. The CDR3 has 15 residues. Germline lookup yields CDR1 MNHEY and CDR2 SVGAGI. V lost 0 bases and J 2 bases, leaving 9 bases between the germline ends. CDR3 in amino acids: CASSYSGLLTDTQYF. The CDR3 DNA sequence: TGTGCCAGCAGTTACTCTGGGTTACTCACAGATACGCAGTATTTT.

The chain combines TRBV3-1 (or the pseudogene TRBV3-2) with TRBJ2-1; D is tentatively TRBD1 or TRBD2 (5 bases each). V was clipped by 4 bases and J by 6 bases, with 16 bases between them. CDR1 is LGHDT and CDR2 is YNNKEL in the germline V gene (reference sequence). There are 15 residues in the CDR3. CDR3 bases: TGTGCCAGCAGCCCACCCGGGACCTGGAGCAATGAGCAGTTCTTC. Residues: CASSPPGTWSNEQFF.

The chain recombines TRBV2 with TRBJ2-5; the D gene is possibly TRBD1 (7 bases). The V and J ends lost 7 bases and 4 bases respectively, with 19 bases between them. Germline V gene sequence: CDR1 SNHLY, CDR2 FYNNEI. The CDR3 sequence is 15 residues long. The chain's CDR3 is CASMGIGQGGETQYF. DNA of the CDR3: TGTGCCAGCATGGGAATAGGGCAGGGGGGAGAGACCCAGTACTTC. Combining the CDR3 with reference TRBV2 and TRBJ2-5 gives the whole variable domain EPEVTQTPSHQVTQMGQEVILRCVPISNHLYFYWYRQILGQKVEFLVSFYNNEISEKSEIFDDQFSVERPDGSNFTLKIRSTKLEDSAMYFCASMGIGQGGETQYFGPGTRLLVL.

This chain connects TRBV5-6 to TRBJ1-2; no clear D. V shed 0 bases and J shed 6 bases, with 12 bases lying between them. The CDR3 is made up of 14 amino acids. The germline V gene encodes CDR1 SGHDT and CDR2 YYEEEE. CDR3 sequence: CASSLASTLDGYTF. DNA of the CDR3: TGTGCCAGCAGCTTGGCCTCGACTTTAGATGGCTACACCTTC. The variable domain in full, completed from reference TRBV5-6 and TRBJ1-2, reads DAGVTQSPTHLIKTRGQQVTLRCSPKSGHDTVSWYQQALGQGPQFIFQYYEEEERQRGNFPDRFSGHQFPNYSSELNVNALLLGDSALYLCASSLASTLDGYTFGSGTRLTVV.

V and J are TRBV28 and TRBJ2-7, with no clear D. V dropped 5 bases and J dropped 2 bases, with 13 bases sitting between them. This CDR3 region has 14 residues. Germline V gives CDR1 MDHEN, CDR2 SYDVKM. The CDR3 region is CASSPDSYPYEQYF. CDR3 nucleotides: TGTGCCAGCAGTCCAGACTCCTACCCCTACGAGCAGTACTTC.

V usage is TRBV19 and J usage is TRBJ2-2, with TRBD2 matching over 7 bases. The J segment lost 1 base and the V segment lost 4 bases, leaving 6 bases of the junction unmatched. Germline V gene sequence: CDR1 LNHDA, CDR2 SQIVND (reference sequence). The CDR3 length is 16 residues. The CDR3 loop is CASSSLQRGNTGELFF. The DNA for the CDR3 is TGTGCCAGTAGTAGCCTTCAGCGGGGGAACACCGGGGAGCTGTTTTTT.

Many counts were recorded for this clone. The genes are TRBV29-1 and TRBJ1-2; TRBD1 matches at 9 bases. The CDR3 totals 11 residues. Trimming cost V 5 bases and J 8 bases; bases outside gene matches: 3. Germline CDR1 SQVTM, CDR2 ANQGSEA. The CDR3 DNA is TGCAGCGTTCGACAGGGGGAGGGCTACACCTTC. As protein: CSVRQGEGYTF.